Listed below are T cell receptor beta chains from one sample, sequenced in a study of radiotherapy plus CTLA-4 blockade in lung cancer. Assay used: immunoSEQ multiplex PCR; TCRdb lists only in-frame clones, some missing. The sample has more than 55,000 clones; around 80% are singletons. Sequenced material: peripheral blood, taken from a patient treated with radiotherapy plus ipilimumab. These receptors came from a human donor with non-small cell lung cancer who had a partial response to radiotherapy plus ipilimumab. The CDR3 runs from the conserved cysteine through the conserved F or W. D genes are given only for firm matches. Clone size is given for some rows only: seen once, a few or many times, or a class if the clone is expanded.

D: NA
V: TRBV19
size: NA
J: TRBJ1-2
DNA: TGTGCCAGTAGTCCCGGAGGGCATGGCTACACCTTC
CDR3: CASSPGGHGYTF

D: TRBD1
V: TRBV7-2
size: NA
J: TRBJ2-7
DNA: TGTGCCAGCAGCTCGGGGACAGGACCCTACGAGCAGTACTTC
CDR3: CASSSGTGPYEQYF

D: TRBD1
V: TRBV7-8
size: NA
J: TRBJ2-7
DNA: TGTGCCAGCAGCTTAGCGACAGGGGCAAGAAAGGAGCAGTACTTC
CDR3: CASSLATGARKEQYF

D: TRBD1
V: TRBV4-1
size: NA
J: TRBJ1-2
DNA: TGCGCCAGCAGCCAGGGGCCGGGACAGGGGGTCCATGGCTACACCTTC
CDR3: CASSQGPGQGVHGYTF

D: TRBD1
V: TRBV29-1
size: NA
J: TRBJ1-3
DNA: TGCAGCGGTGTCGGGACAGCCTCTGGAAACACCATATATTTT
CDR3: CSGVGTASGNTIYF

D: NA
V: TRBV7-6
size: NA
J: TRBJ2-3
DNA: TGTGCCAGCAGCCTGGCAGGGGGCACAGATACGCAGTATTTT
CDR3: CASSLAGGTDTQYF

D: TRBD1
V: TRBV7-8
size: once
J: TRBJ1-5
DNA: TGTGCCAGCAGCGGGCCCAGGGGGGGCAATCAGCCCCAGCATTTT
CDR3: CASSGPRGGNQPQHF

D: NA
V: TRBV5-1
size: NA
J: TRBJ1-2
DNA: TGCGCCAGCAGCTCCGGACCCACCCGAGCGGGTAACTATGGCTACACCTTC
CDR3: CASSSGPTRAGNYGYTF

D: TRBD1
V: TRBV15
size: NA
J: TRBJ2-1
DNA: TGTGCCACCAGCAGAGATCCCGGGCAGGGGGCCCGCAATGAGCAGTTCTTC
CDR3: CATSRDPGQGARNEQFF

D: TRBD1
V: TRBV2
size: NA
J: TRBJ1-1
DNA: TGTGCCAGCAGAACCGGCCCAGGGACAGGTGGTACTGAAGCTTTCTTT
CDR3: CASRTGPGTGGTEAFF

D: NA
V: TRBV15
size: NA
J: TRBJ2-1
DNA: TGTGCCACCAGCAGACCCACTAGCAATGAGCAGTTCTTC
CDR3: CATSRPTSNEQFF

D: TRBD2
V: TRBV27
size: NA
J: TRBJ2-3
DNA: TGTGCCAGCAGTTCGAGGGCAGGAGCGGGGGAGGGATATACGCAGTATTTT
CDR3: CASSSRAGAGEGYTQYF

D: NA
V: TRBV28
size: few
J: TRBJ1-4
DNA: TGTGCCAGCAGGGCGGGGTCTAATGAAAAACTGTTTTTT
CDR3: CASRAGSNEKLFF

D: NA
V: TRBV7-9
size: NA
J: TRBJ1-4
DNA: TGTGCCAGCAGCTTAGGCGGCAGGGAGGTTGAAAAACTGTTTTTT
CDR3: CASSLGGREVEKLFF

D: NA
V: TRBV5-4
size: NA
J: TRBJ1-5
DNA: TGTGCCAGCAGCTCCGGCCGGGATCAGCCCCAGCATTTT
CDR3: CASSSGRDQPQHF

D: TRBD2
V: TRBV6-1
size: few
J: TRBJ2-5
DNA: TGTGCCAGCAGTGAACGACTAGCGGGGGAGCGGGTAGAGACCCAGTACTTC
CDR3: CASSERLAGERVETQYF

D: NA
V: TRBV6-1
size: NA
J: TRBJ2-6
DNA: TGTGCCAGCAGTGATTTCGGAGGGTTTGGGGCCAACGTCCTGACTTTC
CDR3: CASSDFGGFGANVLTF

D: TRBD1
V: TRBV18
size: few
J: TRBJ1-5
DNA: TGTGCCAGCTCACCGGGGACAGGGGCCAATCAGCCCCAGCATTTT
CDR3: CASSPGTGANQPQHF

D: NA
V: TRBV10-1
size: NA
J: TRBJ1-6
DNA: TGCGCCAGCAGTTTGGGCCCCGGCCCCAATTCACCCCTCCACTTT
CDR3: CASSLGPGPNSPLHF

D: NA
V: TRBV5-4
size: NA
J: TRBJ2-7
DNA: TGTGCCAGCAGCTCCCGACAGGACCTCTACGAGCAGTACTTC
CDR3: CASSSRQDLYEQYF

D: TRBD1
V: TRBV5-1
size: NA
J: TRBJ2-1
DNA: TGCGCCAGCAGCTTCGGGACAGGGGGCGGCTCCTACAATGAGCAGTTCTTC
CDR3: CASSFGTGGGSYNEQFF

D: TRBD1
V: TRBV7-2
size: few
J: TRBJ2-7
DNA: TGTGCCAGCAGCGGACCGGGACAGGACGCTACCAGCTCCTACGAGCAGTACTTC
CDR3: CASSGPGQDATSSYEQYF

D: TRBD2
V: TRBV9
size: NA
J: TRBJ2-5
DNA: TGTGCCAGCAGCGCCGGGGGGAGTTGGGAGACCCAGTACTTC
CDR3: CASSAGGSWETQYF

D: TRBD1
V: TRBV9
size: NA
J: TRBJ2-7
DNA: TGTGCCAGCAGCGCCGACAGGGGGGGTTTCTCCTACGAGCAGTACTTC
CDR3: CASSADRGGFSYEQYF

D: TRBD1
V: TRBV14
size: NA
J: TRBJ2-7
DNA: TGTGCCAGCAAGAGGACAGGTCCCTACGAGCAGTACTTC
CDR3: CASKRTGPYEQYF

D: TRBD1
V: TRBV9
size: NA
J: TRBJ1-6
DNA: TGTGCCAGCAGCGCAGCGACAGGGACCCTTAATTCACCCCTCCACTTT
CDR3: CASSAATGTLNSPLHF

D: TRBD2
V: TRBV11-2
size: NA
J: TRBJ2-1
DNA: TGTGCCAGCAGATATACTAGCGGGGACAATGAGCAGTTCTTC
CDR3: CASRYTSGDNEQFF

D: NA
V: TRBV6-6
size: NA
J: TRBJ1-5
DNA: TGTGCCAGCAGTTACGGGGGGCAGCCCCAGCATTTT
CDR3: CASSYGGQPQHF